The 29 T cell receptor beta chains presented below share a single source sample, sequenced in a study of cytomegalovirus exposure and HLA in healthy donors. Sequencing used immunoSEQ multiplex PCR; TCRdb keeps in-frame clones, though not all of them. The table shows over 100,000 clones, with about 90% occurring only once. The sample comprised PBMCs. These receptors came from a woman under 30 in good health and CMV-seronegative.

V usage is TRBV6-6 and J usage is TRBJ1-4, with a tentative D call TRBD1 (5 bases). V lost 2 bases to trimming and J lost 3 bases, with 7 bases between them. The CDR3 has 14 amino acids. The germline V gene has CDR1 MNHNY and CDR2 SVGAGI (reference sequence). The DNA for the CDR3 is TGTGCCAGCAGTTACGAAGGGGCTAATGAAAAACTGTTTTTT. Protein product: CASSYEGANEKLFF.

V and J are TRBV6-1 and TRBJ1-1; 8 bases agree with TRBD1. The CDR3 length is 16 residues. V was pared by 2 bases and J by 1 base, with 6 bases of the junction left unmatched. Germline lookup yields CDR1 MNHNS and CDR2 SASEGT. Here the CDR3 reads CASSELQGAENTEAFF. CDR3 sequence (DNA): TGTGCCAGCAGTGAACTCCAGGGGGCGGAGAACACTGAAGCTTTCTTT.

The genes are TRBV28 and TRBJ1-5; D not certain. Deletions cut 1 base from V and 7 bases from J, with 8 bases between. The CDR3 spans 13 residues. Germline values: CDR1 MDHEN, CDR2 SYDVKM. The CDR3 reads CASSLSGGQPQHF. The CDR3 region has the DNA TGTGCCAGCAGTTTATCGGGTGGGCAGCCCCAGCATTTT.

The V and J genes are TRBV29-1 and TRBJ1-1; 9 bases are shared with TRBD1. V was clipped by 7 bases and J by 5 bases; unmatched bases: 5. The CDR3 has 12 amino acids. The V gene's germline CDR1 is SQVTM and CDR2 ANQGSEA. The CDR3 DNA reads TGCAGCGGGGGACAGGGCGGGACTGAAGCTTTCTTT. Its translation is CSGGQGGTEAFF.

The chain carries TRBV19 and TRBJ1-6, with 9 bases that match TRBD1. CDR1 and CDR2 (germline): LNHDA, SQIVND (reference sequence). The CDR3 contains 14 residues. The V segment lost 4 bases and the J segment 16 bases; nucleotides outside the gene matches: 11. CDR3 sequence (DNA): TGTGCCAGTAGTAACCCGGGACAGGGCGATCCGCTCCACTTT. Translated, it gives CASSNPGQGDPLHF. Full variable domain (remainder filled in from reference TRBV19 and TRBJ1-6): DGGITQSPKYLFRKEGQNVTLSCEQNLNHDAMYWYRQDPGQGLRLIYYSQIVNDFQKGDIAEGYSVSREKKESFPLTVTSAQKNPTAFYLCASSNPGQGDPLHFGNGTRLTVT.

The chain links TRBV4-2 to TRBJ2-2, with D perhaps matching TRBD2 (5 bases). CDR3 length: 12 amino acids. Germline V gene sequence: CDR1 LGHNA, CDR2 YNFKEQ. Trimming pared 6 bases from V and 7 bases from J, leaving 9 bases between. DNA of the CDR3: TGTGCCAGCAGTCGGAGGAACGGGGAGCTGTTTTTT. Protein sequence: CASSRRNGELFF.

The V call is TRBV5-1, the J call TRBJ1-2; no clear D. In germline, CDR1 is SGHRS, CDR2 YFSETQ. The CDR3 consists of 14 residues. V was trimmed by 2 bases and J by 3 bases, leaving 11 bases between them. CDR3 DNA: TGCGCCAGCAGCTTTACAGACCCCGACTATGGCTACACCTTC. Translating it yields CASSFTDPDYGYTF.

The chain uses TRBV5-4 and TRBJ2-5; 7 nucleotides agree with TRBD1. This CDR3 comprises 14 residues. V dropped 4 bases and J dropped 0; count of bases not matched to a gene: 3. Germline V gives CDR1 SGHNT, CDR2 YYREEE (reference sequence). In DNA, the CDR3 is TGTGCCAGCAGCGGGACAGCGTACCAAGAGACCCAGTACTTC. It yields the protein CASSGTAYQETQYF.

V is TRBV29-1 and J is TRBJ1-1; 7 bases fit TRBD1. Per the germline V gene, CDR1 is SQVTM and CDR2 is ANQGSEA. Trimming cost V 7 bases and J 0 bases; bases outside gene matches: 5. The CDR3 runs to 13 residues. The CDR3 protein is CSARQGLNTEAFF. The DNA for the CDR3 is TGCAGCGCCAGACAGGGCTTGAACACTGAAGCTTTCTTT.

J is TRBJ2-5 and V is TRBV5-1; 10 positions match TRBD1. V shed 6 bases, J shed 3 bases, and the junction held 8 bases outside the gene matches. CDR3 size: 15 residues. Per germline, CDR1 SGHRS and CDR2 YFSETQ. CDR3 in DNA: TGCGCCAGCACACGTACCGGGACAGGGGAAGAGACCCAGTACTTC. Encoded protein: CASTRTGTGEETQYF.

The CDR3 sequence: CASSLGGIGANVLTF. The CDR3, as DNA: TGTGCCAGCAGCTTGGGCGGGATTGGGGCCAACGTCCTGACTTTC. The genes are TRBV5-6 and TRBJ2-6; TRBD2 is a possible D gene (6 bases). There are 15 residues in the CDR3. Trimming removed 0 bases from V and 3 bases from J, with 7 bases in between. Germline CDR1 SGHDT, CDR2 YYEEEE.

This chain links TRBV29-1 with TRBJ1-1; 7 bases match TRBD1. The CDR3 has 13 residues. With 7 bases clipped from V and 4 bases from J, the junction kept 9 bases outside the gene matches. The V gene's germline CDR1 is SQVTM and CDR2 ANQGSEA. The CDR3 loop reads CSARTGGSTEAFF. CDR3 in DNA: TGCAGCGCCCGGACAGGTGGTAGCACTGAAGCTTTCTTT.

This rearrangement joins TRBV29-1 to TRBJ2-7, with 12 bases aligning to TRBD2. The CDR3 runs 15 residues. With V trimmed by 6 bases and J by 3 bases, 9 bases remained unmatched. The germline gives CDR1 SQVTM, CDR2 ANQGSEA. The CDR3 DNA is TGCAGCGTCTTAGATACTAGCGGGGGGTTCTACGAGCAGTACTTC. Translation gives CSVLDTSGGFYEQYF.

This chain links TRBV2 with TRBJ1-3; 8 nucleotides match TRBD1. In germline, CDR1 is SNHLY, CDR2 FYNNEI. CDR3 length: 16 amino acids. V was clipped by 1 base and J by 4 bases; unmatched bases: 6. CDR3 amino acids: CASSEVQGAIGNTIYF. CDR3 bases: TGTGCCAGCAGTGAAGTCCAGGGGGCGATCGGAAACACCATATATTTT.

The gene calls are TRBV5-6 and TRBJ2-1; 7 bases agree with TRBD2. The CDR3 totals 16 residues. V gave up 1 base and J gave up 4 bases; unmatched junction bases: 8. Germline CDR1 SGHDT, CDR2 YYEEEE. The CDR3 spells CASSLFVLADYNEQFF. The CDR3 DNA follows: TGTGCCAGCAGCTTGTTCGTCCTAGCGGATTACAATGAGCAGTTCTTC.

This chain joins TRBV30 and TRBJ2-1; TRBD2 matches at 15 bases. Germline V gene data show CDR1 as GTSNPN and CDR2 as SVGIG (reference sequence). This CDR3 is built from 19 residues. The J segment lost 4 bases and the V segment lost 0 bases, leaving 10 bases of the junction unmatched. CDR3 amino acids: CAWSVGLAGGRIRYNEQFF. In nucleotides, the CDR3 is TGTGCCTGGAGTGTCGGACTAGCGGGAGGGAGGATCAGGTACAATGAGCAGTTCTTC.

In its sample, this clone was seen a few times. The CDR3, as DNA: TGTGCCAGCAGTCCGACAGTAACACCCCTCCACTTT. Amino acid sequence: CASSPTVTPLHF. The chain carries TRBV27 and TRBJ1-6, with D maybe TRBD1 (5 bases). V lost 5 bases to trimming and J lost 11 bases, with 10 bases between them. Germline assignment: CDR1 MNHEY and CDR2 SMNVEV (reference sequence). The CDR3 runs to 12 residues.

The chain joins TRBV19 to TRBJ1-1, with 8 positions matching TRBD1. V lost 3 bases and J lost 1; bases outside the gene matches: 4. The CDR3 has 15 residues. Germline V gene lookup returns CDR1 LNHDA and CDR2 SQIVND (reference sequence). CDR3 sequence: CASSIKGTGNTEAFF. Written as DNA, the CDR3 is TGTGCCAGTAGTATCAAGGGGACAGGGAACACTGAAGCTTTCTTT.

The chain's CDR3 is CASSQGDGDRGYNSPLHF. As DNA, the CDR3 is TGTGCCAGCAGCCAAGGAGATGGGGACAGGGGCTATAATTCACCCCTCCACTTT. The chain uses TRBV4-2 and TRBJ1-6; 10 bases align to TRBD1. The CDR3 consists of 18 residues. V shed 1 base, J shed 3 bases, and the junction held 6 bases outside the gene matches. Germline lookup yields CDR1 LGHNA and CDR2 YNFKEQ.

V gene TRBV5-6 combines with J gene TRBJ2-6, with D perhaps matching TRBD2 (5 bases). Germline CDR1 reads SGHDT; CDR2 reads YYEEEE. Between the trimmed V and J ends, which lost 6 bases and 1 base, there was a span of 11 bases. The CDR3 loop spans 15 amino acids. The CDR3 spells CASKLGLSGANVLTF. CDR3 nucleotide sequence: TGTGCCAGCAAACTAGGGTTATCTGGGGCCAACGTCCTGACTTTC.

CDR3: CASSSPLAGGGDTQYF. CDR3 nucleotide sequence: TGTGCCAGCAGCTCCCCCCTAGCGGGAGGAGGAGATACGCAGTATTTT. The genes are TRBV7-2 and TRBJ2-3; 11 bases match TRBD2. From germline, CDR1 is SGHTA and CDR2 FQGNSA. J was trimmed by 5 bases and V by 4 bases; bases with no gene match: 8. This CDR3 is built from 16 residues.

Details on this clone: Other DNA sequences in this sample translate to the same CDR3. The chain combines TRBV28 with TRBJ1-2; D is undetermined. Trimming pared 4 bases from V and 2 bases from J, leaving 5 bases between. Germline CDR1 MDHEN, CDR2 SYDVKM. The CDR3 runs to 12 residues. This chain's CDR3 is CASSSGNYGYTF. As DNA, the CDR3 is TGTGCCAGCAGTTCTGGCAACTATGGCTACACCTTC.

This rearrangement joins TRBV28 to TRBJ2-7, with D unresolved. The V gene lost 7 bases and the J gene lost 1 base, with 11 bases spanning the gap. This CDR3 has 13 amino acids. The V gene's germline CDR1 is MDHEN and CDR2 SYDVKM. CDR3 residues: CASTNSPSYEQYF. For the CDR3, the DNA is TGTGCCAGCACGAACAGTCCTTCCTACGAGCAGTACTTC.

This chain connects TRBV27 to TRBJ2-3; 9 positions agree with TRBD2. The junction had 11 bases not matched to a gene; V was cut back by 2 bases and J by 2 bases. CDR1 and CDR2 from the germline V gene are MNHEY and SMNVEV (reference sequence). This CDR3 is built from 18 residues. The DNA for the CDR3 is TGTGCCAGCAGTTTAGTTGGGGCGGGGGGGTTTTTCACAGATACGCAGTATTTT. This sequence encodes CASSLVGAGGFFTDTQYF.

The chain combines TRBV25-1 with TRBJ1-3, with D tentatively TRBD1 (6 bases). Trimming pared 7 bases from V and 4 bases from J, leaving 14 bases between. Germline CDR1 MGHDK, CDR2 SYGVNS. The CDR3 is 14 residues long. This chain's CDR3 is CASTPEGTGNTIYF. The DNA of the CDR3 is TGTGCCAGCACCCCAGAAGGGACAGGAAACACCATATATTTT.

This chain uses TRBV18 with TRBJ2-1; maybe TRBD1 (6 bases). Germline CDR1 and CDR2: KGHSH and LQKENI. The CDR3 is 15 amino acids. V gave up 2 bases and J gave up 6 bases, with 14 bases separating them. CDR3 amino acids: CASSPESTGSNEQFF. CDR3 nucleotide sequence: TGTGCCAGCTCACCAGAAAGCACAGGGTCCAATGAGCAGTTCTTC.

This rearrangement joins TRBV25-1 to TRBJ2-7; 9 bases fit TRBD1. Trimming took 2 bases from V and 2 from J; bases not matched to a gene: 7. This CDR3 has 16 residues. The germline V gene has CDR1 MGHDK and CDR2 SYGVNS. CDR3 in amino acids: CASSEEEGTGTYEQYF. DNA for the CDR3: TGTGCCAGCAGTGAAGAAGAAGGGACAGGGACCTACGAGCAGTACTTC.

J is TRBJ2-1 and V is TRBV12-2; TRBD2 is taken as the D call from the table, unchecked against the DNA. TRBV12-2 is flagged as a pseudogene. The length of the CDR3 is 20 residues. The CDR3 coding sequence is TGTGCAAGTCGCTTGGCTTGGGACCCATCCCGGGGGGGGGTTTACAATGAGCAGTTCTTC. Residues: CASRLAWDPSRGGVYNEQFF.

This chain connects TRBV9 to TRBJ2-7; the match to TRBD1 covers 9 bases. With 0 bases clipped from V and 1 base from J, the junction kept 2 bases outside the gene matches. This CDR3 region has 15 residues. Germline CDR1 is SGDLS and CDR2 is YYNGEE. CDR3 loop: CASSVEGTGSYEQYF. The DNA for the CDR3 is TGTGCCAGCAGCGTAGAAGGGACAGGGTCCTACGAGCAGTACTTC.